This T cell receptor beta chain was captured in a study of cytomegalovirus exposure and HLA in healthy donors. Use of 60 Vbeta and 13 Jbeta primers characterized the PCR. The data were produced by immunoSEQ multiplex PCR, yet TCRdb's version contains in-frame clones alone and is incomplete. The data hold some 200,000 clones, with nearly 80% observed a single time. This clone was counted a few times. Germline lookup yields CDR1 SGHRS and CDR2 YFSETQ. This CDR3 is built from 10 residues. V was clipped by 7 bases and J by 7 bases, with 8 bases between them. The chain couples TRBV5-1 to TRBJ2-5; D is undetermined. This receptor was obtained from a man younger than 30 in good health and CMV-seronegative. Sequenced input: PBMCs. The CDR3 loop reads CASALRTQYF. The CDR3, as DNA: TGCGCCAGCGCCCTTAGGACCCAGTACTTC.